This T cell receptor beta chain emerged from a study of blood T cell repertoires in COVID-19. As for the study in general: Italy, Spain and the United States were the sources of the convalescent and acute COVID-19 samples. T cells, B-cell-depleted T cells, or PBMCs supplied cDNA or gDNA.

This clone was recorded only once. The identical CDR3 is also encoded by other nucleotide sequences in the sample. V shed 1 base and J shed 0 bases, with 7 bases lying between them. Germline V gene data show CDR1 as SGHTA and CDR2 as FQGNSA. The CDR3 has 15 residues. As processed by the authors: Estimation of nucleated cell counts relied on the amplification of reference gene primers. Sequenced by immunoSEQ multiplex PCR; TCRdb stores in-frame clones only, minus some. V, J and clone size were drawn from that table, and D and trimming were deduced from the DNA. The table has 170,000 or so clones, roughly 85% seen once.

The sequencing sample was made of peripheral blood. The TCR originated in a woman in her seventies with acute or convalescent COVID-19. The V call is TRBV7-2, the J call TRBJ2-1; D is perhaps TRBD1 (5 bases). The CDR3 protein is CASSLGQGSYNEQFF. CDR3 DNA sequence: TGTGCCAGCAGCTTAGGGCAGGGCTCCTACAATGAGCAGTTCTTC. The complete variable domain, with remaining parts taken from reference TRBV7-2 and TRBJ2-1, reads GAGVSQSPSNKVTEKGKDVELRCDPISGHTALYWYRQSLGQGLEFLIYFQGNSAPDKSGLPSDRFSAERTGGSVSTLTIQRTQQEDSAVYLCASSLGQGSYNEQFFGPGTRLTVL.